Following are 26 T cell receptor beta chains from one sample sequenced in a study of shared clonotypes between healthy human individuals. Assay used: immunoSEQ multiplex PCR; TCRdb lists only in-frame clones, some missing. The repertoire holds 650,000 to 800,000 clones, with around 92% as singletons. Naive CD8 cells comprised CD45RO-negative, CCR7-positively selected cells, excluding terminally differentiated effector memory CD45RA+ cells. Sequencing was performed on naive CD8+ T cells sorted from blood. The source of these receptors is a man in his thirties or forties in good health.

The chain recombines TRBV21-1 with TRBJ2-3. TRBV21-1 is noted as a pseudogene. This CDR3 spans 15 amino acids. CDR3 DNA: TGTGCCAGCAGCAAAGTTAGTCAGTTCACAGATACGCAGTATTTT. It codes for CASSKVSQFTDTQYF.

The rearrangement links TRBV11-2 to TRBJ2-3; TRBD1 might be the D (5 bases). The CDR3 is 12 amino acids. The V end was cut by 3 bases, the J end by 8 bases, with 9 bases between. Germline CDR1 is SGHAT and CDR2 is FQNNGV. The CDR3 region is CASSLVGATQYF. DNA for the CDR3: TGTGCCAGCAGCTTGGTTGGGGCTACGCAGTATTTT.

This sequence joins TRBV18 and TRBJ2-1, with a tentative D call TRBD2 (6 bases). Per the germline V gene, CDR1 is KGHSH and CDR2 is LQKENI. The CDR3 is 16 amino acids. Trimming removed 1 base from V and 8 bases from J, with 18 bases in between. The CDR3 nucleotides read TGTGCCAGCTCACCACGTCCGGGAGTTCTTGAGGATGAGCAGTTCTTC. Amino acid sequence: CASSPRPGVLEDEQFF.

This chain connects TRBV11-2 to TRBJ2-5; 16 bases are a match to TRBD2. Germline trimming cut 7 bases from V and 5 bases from J; bases unmatched to any gene: 16. CDR3 length: 19 amino acids. The germline V gene has CDR1 SGHAT and CDR2 FQNNGV. The CDR3 DNA follows: TGTGCCAGCAAAACCCGGGACGCGGGACTAGCGGGAGGGCTCGAGACCCAGTACTTC. Its protein product is CASKTRDAGLAGGLETQYF. Drawing the rest from reference TRBV11-2 and TRBJ2-5, the complete variable domain is EAGVAQSPRYKIIEKRQSVAFWCNPISGHATLYWYQQILGQGPKLLIQFQNNGVVDDSQLPKDRFSAERLKGVDSTLKIQPAKLEDSAVYLCASKTRDAGLAGGLETQYFGPGTRLLVL.

This chain joins TRBV7-2 and TRBJ2-7, with D maybe TRBD2 (6 bases). Deletions cut 2 bases from V and 2 bases from J, with 7 bases between. Germline-derived CDR1 and CDR2 are SGHTA and FQGNSA. The CDR3 loop spans 13 amino acids. CDR3: CASSLWGAYEQYF. The DNA of the CDR3 is TGTGCCAGCAGCTTATGGGGGGCCTACGAGCAGTACTTC. Together with reference TRBV7-2 and TRBJ2-7, the CDR3 gives the full variable domain: GAGVSQSPSNKVTEKGKDVELRCDPISGHTALYWYRQSLGQGLEFLIYFQGNSAPDKSGLPSDRFSAERTGGSVSTLTIQRTQQEDSAVYLCASSLWGAYEQYFGPGTRLTVT.

J is TRBJ2-7 and V is TRBV7-2, with TRBD2 matching over 12 bases. The J segment lost 2 bases and the V segment lost 3 bases, leaving 8 bases of the junction unmatched. CDR1 and CDR2 from the germline V gene are SGHTA and FQGNSA. The CDR3 is made up of 17 amino acids. This chain's CDR3 is CASSFSSSGRGAYEQYF. The DNA of the CDR3 is TGTGCCAGCAGCTTTTCATCTAGCGGGAGGGGGGCCTACGAGCAGTACTTC.

This chain joins TRBV27 and TRBJ2-7; 11 bases are shared with TRBD2. Germline V gives CDR1 MNHEY, CDR2 SMNVEV (reference sequence). Unmatched junction bases numbered 8, after V lost 9 bases and J lost 7 bases. There are 13 residues in the CDR3. In nucleotides, the CDR3 is TGTGCCAGTTCACTAGCGGGAGTTGAGGAGCAGTACTTC. This translates into CASSLAGVEEQYF.

The chain combines TRBV6-1 with TRBJ1-1; D not certain. The germline V gene encodes CDR1 MNHNS and CDR2 SASEGT. With 2 bases removed from V and 1 base from J, the gap between germline ends came to 8 bases. The CDR3 is made up of 14 amino acids. The CDR3 loop is CASSELAPNTEAFF. The CDR3 coding sequence is TGTGCCAGCAGTGAACTTGCCCCGAACACTGAAGCTTTCTTT.

The genes are TRBV7-6 and TRBJ2-5; D is unresolved. Trimming took off 1 base at V and 1 base at J, with 7 bases between the two ends. The CDR3 sequence is 14 residues long. Germline lookup yields CDR1 SGHVS and CDR2 FNYEAQ. The DNA of the CDR3 is TGTGCCAGCAGCTTAGGCATATCCCAAGAGACCCAGTACTTC. It translates to CASSLGISQETQYF. The full variable domain, with the rest looked up from reference TRBV7-6 and TRBJ2-5, is GAGVSQSPRYKVTKRGQDVALRCDPISGHVSLYWYRQALGQGPEFLTYFNYEAQQDKSGLPNDRFSAERPEGSISTLTIQRTEQRDSAMYRCASSLGISQETQYFGPGTRLLVL.

The chain combines TRBV4-1 with TRBJ2-1; 7 nucleotides agree with TRBD2. The length of the CDR3 is 16 residues. Germline loops: CDR1 MGHRA, CDR2 YSYEKL. Trimming at V came to 4 bases and at J to 4 bases, leaving 10 bases not matched to a gene. The CDR3 region has the DNA TGCGCCAGCAGCCCAATGGGGCTAGCGGTATACAATGAGCAGTTCTTC. It codes for CASSPMGLAVYNEQFF.

The chain is built from TRBV29-1 and TRBJ1-1; 8 positions match TRBD1. V gave up 6 bases and J gave up 5 bases; unmatched junction bases: 8. Germline assignment: CDR1 SQVTM and CDR2 ANQGSEA. This CDR3 is 13 amino acids long. The CDR3 DNA sequence: TGCAGCGTCGACAGGGGCGATACTACTGAAGCTTTCTTT. It encodes CSVDRGDTTEAFF.

CDR3 amino acids: CASTLSTGGPLNEQFF. The CDR3 region has the DNA TGTGCCAGCACTCTCTCGACAGGGGGCCCCTTAAATGAGCAGTTCTTC. The chain carries TRBV7-9 and TRBJ2-1; 10 bases match TRBD1. CDR3 length: 16 residues. J was trimmed by 7 bases and V by 7 bases; bases with no gene match: 13. Looked up from germline, CDR1 is SEHNR and CDR2 is FQNEAQ (reference sequence).

The V call is TRBV9, the J call TRBJ2-7, with a tentative D call TRBD1 (6 bases). V was pared by 0 bases and J by 2 bases, with 12 bases between. Per the germline V gene, CDR1 is SGDLS and CDR2 is YYNGEE. The CDR3 loop spans 15 amino acids. CDR3 sequence (DNA): TGTGCCAGCAGCGTAGTTGGGGACATGACCTACGAGCAGTACTTC. Encoded protein: CASSVVGDMTYEQYF.

This chain uses TRBV28 with TRBJ2-7, with D possibly matching TRBD1 (5 bases). In germline, CDR1 is MDHEN, CDR2 SYDVKM. V lost 2 bases, J lost 5 bases, and 13 bases lay in between. CDR3 length equals 14 residues. In DNA form, the CDR3 reads TGTGCCAGCAGTTTAGGCAGGGCGGCTGACGAGCAGTACTTC. This gives the protein CASSLGRAADEQYF.

The chain carries TRBV7-9 and TRBJ2-1; the D gene is possibly TRBD2 (6 bases). V gave up 6 bases and J gave up 7 bases, with 16 bases separating them. CDR3 length equals 14 residues. Per germline, CDR1 SEHNR and CDR2 FQNEAQ (reference sequence). The DNA of the CDR3 is TGTGCCAGCAGTTCCCCCGGGGGAGTGAATGAGCAGTTCTTC. Translated: CASSSPGGVNEQFF.

The chain joins TRBV27 to TRBJ2-1, with unresolved D. CDR3 length: 13 amino acids. CDR1 and CDR2 from the germline V gene are MNHEY and SMNVEV (reference sequence). V dropped 2 bases and J dropped 6 bases, with 8 bases sitting between them. In DNA, the CDR3 is TGTGCCAGCAGTTTAGGCCTTCGCAATGAGCAGTTCTTC. This translates into CASSLGLRNEQFF.

The rearrangement links TRBV19 to TRBJ2-6; D is possibly TRBD2 (6 bases). The V gene's germline CDR1 is LNHDA and CDR2 SQIVND (reference sequence). The CDR3 spans 15 residues. Trimming left V 7 bases short and J 3 bases short, with 13 bases between. CDR3 sequence: CASTLGEVGANVLTF. Written as DNA, the CDR3 is TGTGCCAGTACCCTGGGGGAGGTTGGGGCCAACGTCCTGACTTTC.

This clone was recorded only once. The V gene is TRBV7-3, the J gene TRBJ1-1; D possibly corresponds to TRBD1 (5 bases). The V end lost 0 bases, the J end lost 5 bases, and 10 bases lay between the germline ends. CDR1 and CDR2 (germline): SGHTA, FQGTGA. The CDR3 is 14 residues long. CDR3 nucleotide sequence: TGTGCCAGCAGCTTAACGACAGATGGGACTGAAGCTTTCTTT. Its translation is CASSLTTDGTEAFF.

The genes are TRBV27 and TRBJ2-2; 10 positions agree with TRBD2. This CDR3 spans 17 amino acids. V gave up 3 bases and J gave up 4 bases; unmatched junction bases: 8. Germline CDR1 and CDR2: MNHEY and SMNVEV (reference sequence). The CDR3 sequence: CASSFTSGIGGTGELFF. CDR3 bases: TGTGCCAGCAGTTTTACTAGCGGGATCGGTGGCACCGGGGAGCTGTTTTTT.

The chain couples TRBV9 to TRBJ2-7, with D unresolved. CDR1 and CDR2 (germline): SGDLS, YYNGEE. The CDR3 extends over 11 amino acids. Trimming pared 4 bases from V and 6 bases from J, leaving 8 bases between. This CDR3 is CASSPGSEQYF. The CDR3 nucleotides read TGTGCCAGCAGCCCTGGCAGCGAGCAGTACTTC.

V and J are TRBV2 and TRBJ1-2; 10 bases line up with TRBD1. The germline gives CDR1 SNHLY, CDR2 FYNNEI. Trimming at V came to 7 bases and at J to 6 bases, leaving 5 bases not matched to a gene. The CDR3 consists of 13 residues. CDR3 coding DNA: TGTGCCAGCAACGACAGGGGGCCTGATGGCTACACCTTC. It yields the protein CASNDRGPDGYTF.

V is TRBV29-1 and J is TRBJ1-4, with TRBD1 matching 8 bases. The germline gives CDR1 SQVTM, CDR2 ANQGSEA. The J segment lost 3 bases and the V segment lost 6 bases, leaving 6 bases of the junction unmatched. The CDR3 loop spans 14 amino acids. As DNA, the CDR3 is TGCAGCGTCGAGACAGGGGATGCTAATGAAAAACTGTTTTTT. Translating gives CSVETGDANEKLFF.

V gene TRBV27 combines with J gene TRBJ2-7; 7 bases are a match to TRBD1. The length of the CDR3 is 16 residues. Germline V CDR1 and CDR2: MNHEY, SMNVEV (reference sequence). V shed 4 bases and J 0 bases; nucleotides not matched to a gene: 9. CDR3 nucleotides: TGTGCCAGCAGTTCTCTCAGGACAGGTTACTCCTACGAGCAGTACTTC. Amino acid sequence: CASSSLRTGYSYEQYF.

This chain joins TRBV9 and TRBJ1-1, with D perhaps matching TRBD1 (5 bases). CDR3 length equals 15 residues. V dropped 4 bases and J dropped 0 bases, with 13 bases sitting between them. CDR1 and CDR2 from the germline V gene are SGDLS and YYNGEE. The CDR3 region has the DNA TGTGCCAGCAGCAGTAGCGGGGCTATGAACACTGAAGCTTTCTTT. It yields the protein CASSSSGAMNTEAFF.

The chain couples TRBV27 to TRBJ2-7; no firm D call. Germline V gene sequence: CDR1 MNHEY, CDR2 SMNVEV (reference sequence). The CDR3 length is 12 residues. The V end lost 5 bases, the J end lost 1 base, and 6 bases lay between the germline ends. The CDR3 DNA sequence: TGTGCCAGCAGTACTAATTCCTACGAGCAGTACTTC. This gives the protein CASSTNSYEQYF.

This clone has a handful of counts. The chain carries TRBV7-6 and TRBJ2-5, with D possibly being TRBD1 or TRBD2 (5 bases each). Germline V gene sequence: CDR1 SGHVS, CDR2 FNYEAQ. The V and J ends lost 4 bases and 5 bases respectively, with 17 bases between them. CDR3 length equals 15 residues. The CDR3 protein is CASSSGWGSGETQYF. Here the CDR3 DNA reads TGTGCCAGCAGCTCAGGTTGGGGGAGTGGGGAGACCCAGTACTTC.